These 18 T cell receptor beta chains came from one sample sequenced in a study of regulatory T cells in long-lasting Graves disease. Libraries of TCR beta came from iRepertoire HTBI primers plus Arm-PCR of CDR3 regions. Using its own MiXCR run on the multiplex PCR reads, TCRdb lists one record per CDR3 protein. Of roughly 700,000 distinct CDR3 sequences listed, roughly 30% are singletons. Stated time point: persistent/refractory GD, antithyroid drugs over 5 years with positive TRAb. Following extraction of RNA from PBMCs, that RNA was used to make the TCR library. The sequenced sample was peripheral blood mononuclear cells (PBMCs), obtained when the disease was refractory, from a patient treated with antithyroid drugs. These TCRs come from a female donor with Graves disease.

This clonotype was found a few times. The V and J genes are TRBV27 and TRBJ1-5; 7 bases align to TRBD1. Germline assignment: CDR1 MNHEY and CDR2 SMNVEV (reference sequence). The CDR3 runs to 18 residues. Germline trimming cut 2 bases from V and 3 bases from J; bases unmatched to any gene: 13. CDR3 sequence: CASSLRRVGTADNQPQHF. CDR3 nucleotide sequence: TGTGCCAGCAGTTTACGGAGGGTGGGGACAGCGGACAATCAGCCCCAGCATTTT.

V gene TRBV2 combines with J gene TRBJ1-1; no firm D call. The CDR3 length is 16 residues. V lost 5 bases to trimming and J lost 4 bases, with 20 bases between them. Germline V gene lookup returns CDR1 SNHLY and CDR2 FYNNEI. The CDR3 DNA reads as TGTGCCAGCAGTCCCGGACCATTTCGTGCGGGCACTGAAGCTTTCTTT. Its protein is CASSPGPFRAGTEAFF.

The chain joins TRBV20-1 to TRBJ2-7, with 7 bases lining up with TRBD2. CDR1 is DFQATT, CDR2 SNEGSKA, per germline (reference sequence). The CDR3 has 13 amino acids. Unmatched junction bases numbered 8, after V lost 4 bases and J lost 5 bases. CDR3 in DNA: TGCAGTGCTATCCGGGACTACCGGAACGAGCAGTACTTC. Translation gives CSAIRDYRNEQYF.

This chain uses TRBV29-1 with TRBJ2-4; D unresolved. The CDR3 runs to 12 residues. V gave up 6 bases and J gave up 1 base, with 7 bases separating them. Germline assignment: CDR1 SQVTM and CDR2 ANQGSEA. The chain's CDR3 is CSVVWAKNIQYF. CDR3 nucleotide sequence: TGCAGCGTCGTTTGGGCCAAAAACATTCAGTACTTC. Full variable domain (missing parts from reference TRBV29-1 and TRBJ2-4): SAVISQKPSRDICQRGTSLTIQCQVDSQVTMMFWYRQQPGQSLTLIATANQGSEATYESGFVIDKFPISRPNLTFSTLTVSNMSPEDSSIYLCSVVWAKNIQYFGAGTRLSVL.

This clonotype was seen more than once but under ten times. CDR3 sequence reads: CASSYSTGFKAFF. In nucleotides, the CDR3 is TGTGCCAGCAGTTACTCGACAGGGTTTAAAGCTTTCTTT. The V call is TRBV6-5, the J call TRBJ1-1; the match to TRBD1 covers 7 bases. The V gene's germline CDR1 is MNHEY and CDR2 SVGAGI. V dropped 0 bases and J dropped 9; count of bases not matched to a gene: 4. The CDR3 spans 13 residues.

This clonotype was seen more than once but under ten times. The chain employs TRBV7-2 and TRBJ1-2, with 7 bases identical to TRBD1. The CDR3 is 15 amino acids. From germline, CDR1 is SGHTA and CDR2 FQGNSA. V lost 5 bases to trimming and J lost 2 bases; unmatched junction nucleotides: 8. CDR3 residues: CASSPRTGWNYGYTF. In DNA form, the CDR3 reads TGTGCCAGCAGCCCACGGACAGGATGGAACTATGGCTACACCTTC.

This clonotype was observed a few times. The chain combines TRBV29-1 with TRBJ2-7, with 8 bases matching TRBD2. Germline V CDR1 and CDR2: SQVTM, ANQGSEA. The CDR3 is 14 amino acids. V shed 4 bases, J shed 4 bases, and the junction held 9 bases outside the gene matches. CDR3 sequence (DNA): TGCAGCGTTGGGAGAGCGGGAGCACAGTACGAGCAGTACTTC. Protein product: CSVGRAGAQYEQYF.

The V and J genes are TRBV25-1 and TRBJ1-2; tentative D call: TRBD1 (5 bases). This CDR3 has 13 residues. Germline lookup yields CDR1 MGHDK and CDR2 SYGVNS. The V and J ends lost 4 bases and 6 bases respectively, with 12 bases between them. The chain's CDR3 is CASSARVLDGYTF. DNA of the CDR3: TGTGCCAGCAGTGCCAGGGTCCTCGATGGCTACACCTTC.

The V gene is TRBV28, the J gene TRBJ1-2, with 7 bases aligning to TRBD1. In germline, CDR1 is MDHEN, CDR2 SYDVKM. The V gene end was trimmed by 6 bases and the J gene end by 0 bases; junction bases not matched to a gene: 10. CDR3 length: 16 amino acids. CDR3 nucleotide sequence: TGTGCCAGCAGCCCTGGCGGGACAGAGACTAACTATGGCTACACCTTC. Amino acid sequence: CASSPGGTETNYGYTF.

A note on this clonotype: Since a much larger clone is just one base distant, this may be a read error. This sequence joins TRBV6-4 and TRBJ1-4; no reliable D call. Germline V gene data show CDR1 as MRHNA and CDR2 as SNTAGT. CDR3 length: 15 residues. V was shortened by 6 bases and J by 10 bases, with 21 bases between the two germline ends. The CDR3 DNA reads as TGTGCCAGCAGACACACGGAGGGCGTAGATGGAAAACTGTTTTTT. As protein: CASRHTEGVDGKLFF.

As DNA, the CDR3 is TGTGCCTGGAGTAGGAGACTTGGGAACGAGCAGTACTTC. It specifies CAWSRRLGNEQYF. V is TRBV30 and J is TRBJ2-7; D not certain. The CDR3 totals 13 residues. Germline V CDR1 and CDR2: GTSNPN, SVGIG (reference sequence). Trimming removed 2 bases from V and 5 bases from J, with 13 bases in between.

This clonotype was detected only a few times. The CDR3 DNA reads TGTGCCAGCAGTCCGAGTTTTGGGGGGCGCCGGGACGCCTTCTTT. Translated: CASSPSFGGRRDAFF. The chain joins TRBV28 to TRBJ1-1, with D possibly being TRBD1 (6 bases). V was trimmed by 5 bases and J by 14 bases, leaving 27 bases between them. From germline, CDR1 is MDHEN and CDR2 SYDVKM. There are 15 residues in the CDR3. Using reference TRBV28 and TRBJ1-1 for the parts outside the CDR3, the full variable domain is DVKVTQSSRYLVKRTGEKVFLECVQDMDHENMFWYRQDPGLGLRLIYFSYDVKMKEKGDIPEGYSVSREKKERFSLILESASTNQTSMYLCASSPSFGGRRDAFFGQGTRLTVV.

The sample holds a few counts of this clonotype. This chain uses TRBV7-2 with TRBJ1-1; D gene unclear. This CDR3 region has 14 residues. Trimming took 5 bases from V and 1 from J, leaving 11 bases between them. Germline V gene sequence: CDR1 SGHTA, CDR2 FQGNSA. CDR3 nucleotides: TGTGCCAGCAGCCGGGCTAACAGGAACACTGAAGCTTTCTTT. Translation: CASSRANRNTEAFF.

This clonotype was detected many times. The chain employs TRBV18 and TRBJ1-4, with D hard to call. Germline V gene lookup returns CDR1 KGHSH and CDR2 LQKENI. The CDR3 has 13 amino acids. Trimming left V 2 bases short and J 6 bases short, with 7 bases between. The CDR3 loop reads CASSPSQDEKLFF. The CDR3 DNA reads TGTGCCAGCTCACCAAGCCAAGATGAAAAACTGTTTTTT.

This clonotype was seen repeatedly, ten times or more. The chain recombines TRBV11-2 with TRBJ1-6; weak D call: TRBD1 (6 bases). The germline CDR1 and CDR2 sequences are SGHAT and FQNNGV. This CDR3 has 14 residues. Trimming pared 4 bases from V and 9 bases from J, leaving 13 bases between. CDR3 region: CASSSRGAGSPLHF. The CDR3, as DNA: TGTGCCAGCAGCTCCCGGGGGGCTGGTTCACCCCTCCACTTT.

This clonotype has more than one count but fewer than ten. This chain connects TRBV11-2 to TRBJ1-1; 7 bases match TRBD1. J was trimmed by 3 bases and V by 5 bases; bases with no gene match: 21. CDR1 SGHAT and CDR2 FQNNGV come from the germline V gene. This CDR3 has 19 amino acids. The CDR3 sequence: CASSPGVTGRGRKYTEAFF. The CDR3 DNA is TGTGCCAGCAGCCCGGGGGTGACAGGGAGGGGGAGGAAGTACACTGAAGCTTTCTTT.

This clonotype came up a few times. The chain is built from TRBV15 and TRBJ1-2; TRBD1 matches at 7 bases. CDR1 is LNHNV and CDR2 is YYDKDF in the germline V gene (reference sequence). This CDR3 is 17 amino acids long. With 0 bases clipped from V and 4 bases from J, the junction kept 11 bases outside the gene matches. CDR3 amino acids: CATSRETERQGIYGYTF. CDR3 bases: TGTGCCACCAGCAGAGAAACGGAAAGACAGGGAATCTATGGCTACACCTTC. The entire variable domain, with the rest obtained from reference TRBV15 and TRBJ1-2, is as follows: DAMVIQNPRYQVTQFGKPVTLSCSQTLNHNVMYWYQQKSSQAPKLLFHYYDKDFNNEADTPDNFQSRRPNTSFCFLDIRSPGLGDTAMYLCATSRETERQGIYGYTFGSGTRLTVV.

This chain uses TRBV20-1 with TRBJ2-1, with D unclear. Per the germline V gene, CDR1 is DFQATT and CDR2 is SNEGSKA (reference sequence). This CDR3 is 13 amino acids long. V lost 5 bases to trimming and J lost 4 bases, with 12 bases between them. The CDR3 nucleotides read TGCAGTGCTCGGTGGGTGAATTACAATGAGCAGTTCTTC. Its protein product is CSARWVNYNEQFF.